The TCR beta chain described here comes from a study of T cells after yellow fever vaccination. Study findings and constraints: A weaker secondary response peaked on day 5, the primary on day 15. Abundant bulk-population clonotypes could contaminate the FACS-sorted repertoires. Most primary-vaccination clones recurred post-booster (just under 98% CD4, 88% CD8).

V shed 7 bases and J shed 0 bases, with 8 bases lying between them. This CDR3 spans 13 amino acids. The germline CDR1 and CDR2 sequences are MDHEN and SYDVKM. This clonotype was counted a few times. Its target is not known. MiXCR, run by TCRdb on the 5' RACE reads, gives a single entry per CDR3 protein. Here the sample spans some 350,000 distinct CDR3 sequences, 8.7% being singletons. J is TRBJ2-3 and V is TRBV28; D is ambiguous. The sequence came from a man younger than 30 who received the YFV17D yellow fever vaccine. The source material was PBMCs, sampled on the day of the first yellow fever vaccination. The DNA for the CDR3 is TGTGCCAGCAAGGTTCCTAGCACAGATACGCAGTATTTT. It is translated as CASKVPSTDTQYF.